The 30 T cell receptor beta chains listed next were all sequenced from one sample in a study of shared clonotypes between healthy human individuals. This table comes from immunoSEQ multiplex PCR, and its TCRdb copy is limited to in-frame clones, with some not included. The sample contains about 2.3 million clones, roughly 93% of which appear only once. The source material was naive CD4+ T cells from PBMCs. Noted subset: CD45RA+ positively selected. Receptors originate from a man between 18 and 29 years old in good health. Some clones in this sample may be carry-over from other donors' samples.

The chain has TRBV11-3 and TRBJ1-1; no reliable D call. The V end lost 1 base, the J end lost 2 bases, and 8 bases lay between the germline ends. CDR3 size: 14 residues. Germline V CDR1 and CDR2: SGHNT, YENEEA. CDR3: CASSLAGYNTEAFF. The CDR3 DNA sequence: TGTGCCAGCAGCTTAGCGGGTTACAACACTGAAGCTTTCTTT.

The rearrangement joins TRBV9 to TRBJ2-3, with D perhaps TRBD2 (5 bases). Germline CDR1 and CDR2: SGDLS and YYNGEE. There are 14 residues in the CDR3. V lost 4 bases and J lost 6, with 15 bases in between. CDR3 bases: TGTGCCAGCAGCTCTCGTCGGACGGGGGATACGCAGTATTTT. Amino acid sequence: CASSSRRTGDTQYF.

The chain uses TRBV6-1 and TRBJ1-5; 9 positions agree with TRBD1. J lost 1 base, V lost 6 bases, and 4 bases had no gene match. Germline V gene sequence: CDR1 MNHNS, CDR2 SASEGT. The length of the CDR3 is 15 residues. For the CDR3, the DNA is TGTGCCAGCAGCGGTGGACAGGGGAGCAATCAGCCCCAGCATTTT. Translating gives CASSGGQGSNQPQHF.

V usage is TRBV7-2 and J usage is TRBJ2-7; no clear D gene. The germline gives CDR1 SGHTA, CDR2 FQGNSA. There are 15 residues in the CDR3. The V end lost 2 bases, the J end lost 3 bases, and 14 bases lay between the germline ends. In DNA form, the CDR3 reads TGTGCCAGCAGCTTATCCGAGAGGAATAACTACGAGCAGTACTTC. Translating it yields CASSLSERNNYEQYF. Looking up the rest from reference TRBV7-2 and TRBJ2-7 gives the full variable domain: GAGVSQSPSNKVTEKGKDVELRCDPISGHTALYWYRQSLGQGLEFLIYFQGNSAPDKSGLPSDRFSAERTGGSVSTLTIQRTQQEDSAVYLCASSLSERNNYEQYFGPGTRLTVT.

A note on this clone: Germline is not matched at one junction end, which may reflect a read error. V usage is TRBV18 and J usage is TRBJ2-7, with D unclear. The CDR3 is 13 amino acids. Germline CDR1 KGHSH, CDR2 LQKENI. In nucleotides, the CDR3 is TGTGCCAGCTCACCTCAGTTAGACAAGGATAAGAACTTC. It specifies CASSPQLDKDKNF.

This CDR3 reads CASSFALQREIYEQYF. CDR3 coding DNA: TGTGCCAGCAGCTTCGCCTTACAGCGGGAGATTTACGAGCAGTACTTC. The chain uses TRBV12-1 and TRBJ2-7; the DNA was not compared with TRBD2, the D call given in the table. TRBV12-1 has pseudogene status. The length of the CDR3 is 16 residues.

This sequence joins TRBV11-2 and TRBJ1-2; D is perhaps TRBD1 (5 bases). Germline CDR1 and CDR2: SGHAT and FQNNGV. V was shortened by 1 base and J by 6 bases, with 6 bases between the two germline ends. The CDR3 consists of 12 residues. As DNA, the CDR3 is TGTGCCAGCAGCTTAGGAGGGGATGGCTACACCTTC. Amino acid sequence: CASSLGGDGYTF.

The chain links TRBV5-4 to TRBJ2-7; 7 bases are a match to TRBD2. V trimming: 5 bases; J trimming: 3 bases; junction bases outside the gene matches: 2. Germline CDR1 is SGHNT and CDR2 is YYREEE (reference sequence). The CDR3 is made up of 12 amino acids. CDR3 nucleotide sequence: TGTGCCAGCAGGGGGGAGGGCTACGAGCAGTACTTC. Translated: CASRGEGYEQYF. Filled out from reference TRBV5-4 and TRBJ2-7, the complete variable domain reads ETGVTQSPTHLIKTRGQQVTLRCSSQSGHNTVSWYQQALGQGPQFIFQYYREEENGRGNFPPRFSGLQFPNYSSELNVNALELDDSALYLCASRGEGYEQYFGPGTRLTVT.

This rearrangement joins TRBV6-1 to TRBJ2-3; 10 nucleotides align to TRBD2. Germline-derived CDR1 and CDR2 are MNHNS and SASEGT. Trimming removed 4 bases from V and 0 bases from J; junction bases left unmatched: 4. CDR3 size: 16 residues. Here the CDR3 reads CASSGRLAGSTDTQYF. As DNA, the CDR3 is TGTGCCAGCAGTGGGCGACTAGCGGGTAGCACAGATACGCAGTATTTT.

This chain connects TRBV29-1 to TRBJ1-1; D ambiguous. The V end lost 7 bases, the J end lost 2 bases, and 14 bases lay between the germline ends. Germline V CDR1 and CDR2: SQVTM, ANQGSEA. CDR3 length equals 13 residues. CDR3 sequence: CSALADGNTEAFF. The CDR3 coding sequence is TGCAGCGCCCTTGCCGACGGTAACACTGAAGCTTTCTTT.

This clone was detected only once. The rearrangement joins TRBV30 to TRBJ2-3, with TRBD1 matching over 7 bases. Looked up from germline, CDR1 is GTSNPN and CDR2 is SVGIG (reference sequence). The CDR3 runs 16 residues. V was clipped by 3 bases and J by 2 bases; unmatched bases: 11. CDR3 protein: CAWSPQGQGLTDTQYF. The CDR3 DNA follows: TGTGCCTGGAGCCCACAGGGGCAGGGGCTCACAGATACGCAGTATTTT.

The chain couples TRBV4-3 to TRBJ1-3; D gene unclear. The V gene's germline CDR1 is LGHNA and CDR2 YSLEER. The CDR3 is 18 amino acids. Trimming stripped 4 bases from V and 0 bases from J, with 19 bases between. Here the CDR3 DNA reads TGCGCCAGCAGCCGGACGAATCGACGGGAAAGCTCTGGAAACACCATATATTTT. Encoded protein: CASSRTNRRESSGNTIYF.

The chain has TRBV5-4 and TRBJ2-4; 15 bases map to TRBD2. The ends lost 5 bases at V and 2 bases at J; junction bases unmatched: 5. Per germline, CDR1 SGHNT and CDR2 YYREEE (reference sequence). The CDR3 totals 17 residues. CDR3: CASSFGLAGGSKNIQYF. The CDR3 bases are TGTGCCAGCAGTTTTGGACTAGCGGGAGGGTCCAAAAACATTCAGTACTTC.

As for this clone: Other DNA sequences in this specimen translate into the identical CDR3. The V gene is TRBV5-6, the J gene TRBJ2-1; 7 positions match TRBD1. Per the germline V gene, CDR1 is SGHDT and CDR2 is YYEEEE. V lost 2 bases and J lost 4; bases outside the gene matches: 6. This CDR3 region has 15 residues. The CDR3 DNA sequence: TGTGCCAGCAGCTTCGACAGGGTCGCGTACAATGAGCAGTTCTTC. This sequence encodes CASSFDRVAYNEQFF.

The chain uses TRBV7-9 and TRBJ1-5; a possible D gene is TRBD1 (5 bases). The CDR3 consists of 14 residues. The germline CDR1 and CDR2 sequences are SEHNR and FQNEAQ (reference sequence). V dropped 1 base and J dropped 4 bases, with 8 bases sitting between them. The CDR3 sequence: CASSLGAGNQPQHF. In DNA, the CDR3 is TGTGCCAGCAGCTTAGGGGCAGGGAATCAGCCCCAGCATTTT.

The gene calls are TRBV9 and TRBJ1-1; D may be TRBD1 (6 bases). Trimming cost V 4 bases and J 5 bases, with 12 bases left between them. Looked up from germline, CDR1 is SGDLS and CDR2 is YYNGEE. The CDR3 has 13 amino acids. The CDR3 region has the DNA TGTGCCAGCAGCCGTCGAGGGGGGACTGAAGCTTTCTTT. Translating it yields CASSRRGGTEAFF.

On this clone: The sample contains more than one DNA sequence encoding this CDR3. The CDR3 DNA reads TGTGCCAGCAGCGCGAGGGGGCAGGGAGGGAACACTGAAGCTTTCTTT. This codes for CASSARGQGGNTEAFF. The chain joins TRBV9 to TRBJ1-1; 7 nucleotides line up with TRBD1. The ends lost 3 bases at V and 1 base at J; junction bases unmatched: 9. Germline lookup yields CDR1 SGDLS and CDR2 YYNGEE. The CDR3 is 16 amino acids.

This clone was detected only once. The J gene is TRBJ2-1, the V gene TRBV5-6; the match to TRBD1 covers 7 bases. The CDR3 sequence is 15 residues long. J was trimmed by 4 bases and V by 4 bases; bases with no gene match: 8. In germline, CDR1 is SGHDT, CDR2 YYEEEE. The CDR3 nucleotides read TGTGCCAGCAGCCCCGTCCGGGACAGATACAATGAGCAGTTCTTC. This gives the protein CASSPVRDRYNEQFF. The variable domain in full, completed from reference TRBV5-6 and TRBJ2-1, reads DAGVTQSPTHLIKTRGQQVTLRCSPKSGHDTVSWYQQALGQGPQFIFQYYEEEERQRGNFPDRFSGHQFPNYSSELNVNALLLGDSALYLCASSPVRDRYNEQFFGPGTRLTVL.

This clone occurred once. This chain links TRBV12-5 with TRBJ2-7; 9 bases match TRBD1. The V gene's germline CDR1 is LGHNT and CDR2 FRNRAP. The CDR3 spans 15 residues. V trimming: 2 bases; J trimming: 0 bases; junction bases outside the gene matches: 2. CDR3 sequence reads: CASGLQTGGSYEQYF. CDR3 DNA sequence: TGTGCTAGTGGTTTGCAGACAGGGGGCTCCTACGAGCAGTACTTC.

This clone came up a few times. The chain links TRBV2 to TRBJ1-1; D might be TRBD1 (6 bases). The V gene lost 4 bases and the J gene lost 10 bases, with 16 bases spanning the gap. CDR3 length: 13 residues. Per the germline V gene, CDR1 is SNHLY and CDR2 is FYNNEI. In DNA, the CDR3 is TGTGCCAGCAGTGGGGGTTTACAGGGAGTAGCTTTCTTT. As protein: CASSGGLQGVAFF. Supplemented by reference TRBV2 and TRBJ1-1, the full variable domain reads EPEVTQTPSHQVTQMGQEVILRCVPISNHLYFYWYRQILGQKVEFLVSFYNNEISEKSEIFDDQFSVERPDGSNFTLKIRSTKLEDSAMYFCASSGGLQGVAFFGQGTRLTVV.

This chain uses TRBV28 with TRBJ1-4, with a possible D match to TRBD1 (6 bases). CDR3 length equals 15 residues. Deletions cut 5 bases from V and 8 bases from J, with 18 bases between. CDR1 is MDHEN, CDR2 SYDVKM, per germline. The CDR3 protein is CASSARQAGGEKLFF. DNA of the CDR3: TGTGCCAGCAGTGCACGACAGGCCGGCGGCGAAAAACTGTTTTTT.

V and J are TRBV2 and TRBJ1-3; D is ambiguous. V lost 6 bases and J 8 bases, leaving 11 bases between the germline ends. The germline V gene encodes CDR1 SNHLY and CDR2 FYNNEI. The CDR3 is made up of 12 amino acids. The CDR3 DNA is TGTGCCAGCAGCGGCAATAGGGACACCATATATTTT. It specifies CASSGNRDTIYF.

The chain has TRBV28 and TRBJ2-2; possibly TRBD1 for D (6 bases). Trimming shortened V by 6 bases and J by 5 bases, and 25 bases separated the two germline ends. The CDR3 runs to 18 residues. Germline V gives CDR1 MDHEN, CDR2 SYDVKM. The CDR3 bases are TGTGCCAGCAGGACTCCAAGCCAGGGGAGCGGAGTAACCGGGGAGCTGTTTTTT. Translating gives CASRTPSQGSGVTGELFF.

The chain uses TRBV2 and TRBJ1-5; TRBD1 might be the D (6 bases). V gave up 6 bases and J gave up 4 bases, with 16 bases separating them. CDR1 is SNHLY and CDR2 is FYNNEI in the germline V gene. CDR3 size: 15 residues. The CDR3: CASRGFQGTNQPQHF. The CDR3 region has the DNA TGTGCCAGCAGGGGGTTTCAGGGGACGAATCAGCCCCAGCATTTT.

Notes on this clone: The same CDR3 also results from other DNA sequences found in this sample. The chain uses TRBV28 and TRBJ1-4; D is ambiguous. Germline V gene sequence: CDR1 MDHEN, CDR2 SYDVKM. V lost 4 bases, J lost 0 bases, and 9 bases lay in between. This CDR3 has 15 amino acids. CDR3: CASSSGGATNEKLFF. The CDR3 bases are TGTGCCAGCAGTTCGGGAGGTGCAACTAATGAAAAACTGTTTTTT.

V gene TRBV5-1 combines with J gene TRBJ2-2; no reliable D call. The V end was cut by 1 base, the J end by 3 bases, with 10 bases between. The germline CDR1 and CDR2 sequences are SGHRS and YFSETQ. The CDR3 extends over 15 amino acids. This chain's CDR3 is CASSLSGDHTGELFF. The CDR3 DNA follows: TGCGCCAGCAGCTTGTCCGGAGATCACACCGGGGAGCTGTTTTTT.

The rearrangement uses TRBV11-3 and TRBJ2-7, with no clear D. V lost 6 bases, J lost 6 bases, and 12 bases lay in between. Germline V gives CDR1 SGHNT, CDR2 YENEEA. The CDR3 length is 12 residues. The CDR3 DNA is TGTGCCAGCAGTTTTGGGCCAAGCGAGCAGTACTTC. It encodes CASSFGPSEQYF.

As DNA, the CDR3 is TGTGCCAGCAGCTTAAGGCGACTAGCGGGAGTACGCGAGCAGTACTTC. The encoded protein is CASSLRRLAGVREQYF. This sequence joins TRBV13 and TRBJ2-7; 12 bases match TRBD2. CDR1 is PRHDT and CDR2 is FYEKMQ in the germline V gene (reference sequence). The CDR3 runs 16 residues. V gave up 2 bases and J gave up 6 bases; unmatched junction bases: 8.

V gene TRBV7-9 combines with J gene TRBJ1-2; D is perhaps TRBD1 (5 bases). Germline V lookup: CDR1 SEHNR, CDR2 FQNEAQ (reference sequence). There are 13 residues in the CDR3. Trimming pared 5 bases from V and 8 bases from J, leaving 15 bases between. CDR3: CASSALGGAGYTF. In DNA form, the CDR3 reads TGTGCCAGCAGCGCCTTAGGAGGGGCAGGCTACACCTTC.

The J gene is TRBJ2-1, the V gene TRBV14, with D perhaps TRBD2 (6 bases). Between the trimmed V and J ends, which lost 0 bases and 10 bases, there was a span of 22 bases. This CDR3 spans 17 amino acids. CDR1 is SGHDN and CDR2 is FVKESK in the germline V gene. CDR3 DNA sequence: TGTGCCAGCAGCCAAGATTGGTGGAACAGCGGGCAGGGCGAGCAGTTCTTC. Translation gives CASSQDWWNSGQGEQFF.